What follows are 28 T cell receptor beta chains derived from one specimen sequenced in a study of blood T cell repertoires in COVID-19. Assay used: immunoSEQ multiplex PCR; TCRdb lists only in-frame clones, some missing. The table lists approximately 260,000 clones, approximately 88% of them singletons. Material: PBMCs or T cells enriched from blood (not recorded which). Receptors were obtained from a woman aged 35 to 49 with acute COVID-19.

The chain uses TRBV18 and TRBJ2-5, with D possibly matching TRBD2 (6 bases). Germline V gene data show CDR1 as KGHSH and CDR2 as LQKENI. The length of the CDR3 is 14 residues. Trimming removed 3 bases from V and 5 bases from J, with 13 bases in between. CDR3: CASSPDQGGETQYF. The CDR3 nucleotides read TGTGCCAGCTCACCGGACCAGGGAGGCGAGACCCAGTACTTC.

DNA for the CDR3: TGTGCCAGCAGCTTGCTAGAGACCCAGTACTTC. It specifies CASSLLETQYF. The rearrangement joins TRBV5-6 to TRBJ2-5; D unresolved. The V and J ends lost 1 base and 4 bases respectively, with 2 bases between them. In germline, CDR1 is SGHDT, CDR2 YYEEEE. This CDR3 region has 11 residues.

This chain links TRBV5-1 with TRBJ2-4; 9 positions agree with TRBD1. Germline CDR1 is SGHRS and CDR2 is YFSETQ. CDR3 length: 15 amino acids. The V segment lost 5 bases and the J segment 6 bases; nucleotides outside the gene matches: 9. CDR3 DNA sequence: TGCGCCAGCAGTCTAGGCGGACAGGGGCCAAACATTCAGTACTTC. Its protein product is CASSLGGQGPNIQYF.

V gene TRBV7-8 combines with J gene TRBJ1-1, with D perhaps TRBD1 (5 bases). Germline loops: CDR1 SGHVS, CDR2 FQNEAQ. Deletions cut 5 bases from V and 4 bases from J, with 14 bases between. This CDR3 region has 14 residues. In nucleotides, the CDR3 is TGTGCCAGCAGCCCCCGTGGGAGGGGCACTGAAGCTTTCTTT. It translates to CASSPRGRGTEAFF.

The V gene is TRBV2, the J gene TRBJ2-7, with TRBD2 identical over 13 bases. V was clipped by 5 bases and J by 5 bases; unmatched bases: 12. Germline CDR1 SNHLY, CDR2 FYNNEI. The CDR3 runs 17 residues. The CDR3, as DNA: TGTGCCAGCAGTTATTCCGGGACTAGCGGGGCCTTTCACGAGCAGTACTTC. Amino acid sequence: CASSYSGTSGAFHEQYF.

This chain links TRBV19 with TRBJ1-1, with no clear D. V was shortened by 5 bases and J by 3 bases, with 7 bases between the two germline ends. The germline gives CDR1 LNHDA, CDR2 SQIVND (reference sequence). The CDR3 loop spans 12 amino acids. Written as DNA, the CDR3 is TGTGCCAGTAGTTTACAGTACACTGAAGCTTTCTTT. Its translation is CASSLQYTEAFF.

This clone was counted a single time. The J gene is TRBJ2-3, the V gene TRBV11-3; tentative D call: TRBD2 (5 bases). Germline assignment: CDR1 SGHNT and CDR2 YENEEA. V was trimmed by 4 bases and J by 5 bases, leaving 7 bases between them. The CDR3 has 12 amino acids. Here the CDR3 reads CASSYGIDTQYF. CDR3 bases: TGTGCCAGCAGCTACGGGATAGATACGCAGTATTTT.

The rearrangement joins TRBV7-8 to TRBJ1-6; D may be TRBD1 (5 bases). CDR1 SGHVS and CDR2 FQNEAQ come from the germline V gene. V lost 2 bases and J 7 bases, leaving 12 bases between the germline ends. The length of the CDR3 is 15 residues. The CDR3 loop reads CASSLTGLYNSPLHF. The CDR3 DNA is TGTGCCAGCAGCTTAACAGGCCTATACAATTCACCCCTCCACTTT.

The CDR3 reads CASYGTEGNTGELFF. DNA of the CDR3: TGTGCCAGCTACGGGACAGAAGGAAACACCGGGGAGCTGTTTTTT. The chain uses TRBV19 and TRBJ2-2; 7 bases match TRBD1. Germline CDR1 is LNHDA and CDR2 is SQIVND (reference sequence). The CDR3 totals 15 residues. The ends lost 9 bases at V and 2 bases at J; junction bases unmatched: 9.

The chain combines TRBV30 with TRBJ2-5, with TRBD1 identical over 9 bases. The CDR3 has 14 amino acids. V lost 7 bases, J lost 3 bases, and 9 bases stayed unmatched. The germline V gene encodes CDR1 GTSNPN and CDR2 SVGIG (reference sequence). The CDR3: CALHRGRVEETQYF. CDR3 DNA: TGTGCCTTGCACAGGGGGCGTGTGGAAGAGACCCAGTACTTC.

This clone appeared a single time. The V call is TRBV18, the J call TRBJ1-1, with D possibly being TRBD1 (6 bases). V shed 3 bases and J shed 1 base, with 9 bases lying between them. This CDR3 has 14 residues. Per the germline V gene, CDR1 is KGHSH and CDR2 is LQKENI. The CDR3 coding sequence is TGTGCCAGCTCACCCCTACAGGGGAACACTGAAGCTTTCTTT. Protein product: CASSPLQGNTEAFF.

CDR3 residues: CASSAQTMNTEAFF. The CDR3 region has the DNA TGTGCCAGTAGTGCCCAAACTATGAACACTGAAGCTTTCTTT. This rearrangement joins TRBV19 to TRBJ1-1; D is undetermined. V shed 5 bases and J shed 0 bases, with 10 bases lying between them. This CDR3 has 14 amino acids. Germline V gene lookup returns CDR1 LNHDA and CDR2 SQIVND (reference sequence).

CDR3 protein: CASSLMAAVHQPQHF. In DNA, the CDR3 is TGTGCCAGCAGTTTAATGGCGGCCGTTCACCAGCCCCAGCATTTT. The chain joins TRBV27 to TRBJ1-5; D is unresolved. Between the trimmed V and J ends, which lost 2 bases and 7 bases, there was a span of 15 bases. This CDR3 region has 15 residues. From germline, CDR1 is MNHEY and CDR2 SMNVEV (reference sequence).

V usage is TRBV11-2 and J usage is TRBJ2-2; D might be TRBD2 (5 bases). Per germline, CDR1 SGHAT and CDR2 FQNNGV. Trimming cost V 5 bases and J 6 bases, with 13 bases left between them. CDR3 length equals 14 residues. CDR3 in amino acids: CASSLKVGAGELFF. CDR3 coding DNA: TGTGCCAGCAGCCTTAAGGTGGGAGCCGGGGAGCTGTTTTTT.

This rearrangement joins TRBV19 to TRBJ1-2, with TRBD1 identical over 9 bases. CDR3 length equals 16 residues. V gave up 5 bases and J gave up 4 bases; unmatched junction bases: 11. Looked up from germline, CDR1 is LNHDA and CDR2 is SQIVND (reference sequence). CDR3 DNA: TGTGCCAGTAGTCGGGACAGGGCCGACGAAATCTATGGCTACACCTTC. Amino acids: CASSRDRADEIYGYTF.

CDR3 sequence reads: CASSPTGGPYEQYV. The CDR3 DNA reads as TGTGCCAGCAGCCCAACAGGGGGGCCCTACGAGCAGTACGTC. V and J are TRBV11-2 and TRBJ2-7; TRBD1 matches 8 bases. CDR3 length: 14 residues. Germline V gives CDR1 SGHAT, CDR2 FQNNGV. V lost 5 bases to trimming and J lost 2 bases; unmatched junction nucleotides: 5.

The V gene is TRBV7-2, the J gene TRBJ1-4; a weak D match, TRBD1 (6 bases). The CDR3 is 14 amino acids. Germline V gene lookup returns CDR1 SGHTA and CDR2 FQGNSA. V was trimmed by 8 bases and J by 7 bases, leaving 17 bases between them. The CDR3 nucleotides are TGTGCCAGCGGAGAGCAGGCAGGGGCTGAAAAACTGTTTTTT. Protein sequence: CASGEQAGAEKLFF. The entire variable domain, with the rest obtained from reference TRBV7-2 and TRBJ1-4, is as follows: GAGVSQSPSNKVTEKGKDVELRCDPISGHTALYWYRQSLGQGLEFLIYFQGNSAPDKSGLPSDRFSAERTGGSVSTLTIQRTQQEDSAVYLCASGEQAGAEKLFFGSGTQLSVL.

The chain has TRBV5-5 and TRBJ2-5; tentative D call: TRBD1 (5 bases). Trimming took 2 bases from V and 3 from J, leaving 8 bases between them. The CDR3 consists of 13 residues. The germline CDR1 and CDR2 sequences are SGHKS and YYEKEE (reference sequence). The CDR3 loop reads CASSFDSEETQYF. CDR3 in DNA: TGTGCCAGCAGCTTTGACAGCGAAGAGACCCAGTACTTC.

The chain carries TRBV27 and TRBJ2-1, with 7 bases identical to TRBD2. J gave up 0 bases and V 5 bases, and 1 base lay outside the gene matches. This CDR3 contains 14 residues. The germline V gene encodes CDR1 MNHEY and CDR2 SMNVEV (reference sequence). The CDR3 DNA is TGTGCCAGCAGTAGCGGGAACTCCTACAATGAGCAGTTCTTC. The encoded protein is CASSSGNSYNEQFF.

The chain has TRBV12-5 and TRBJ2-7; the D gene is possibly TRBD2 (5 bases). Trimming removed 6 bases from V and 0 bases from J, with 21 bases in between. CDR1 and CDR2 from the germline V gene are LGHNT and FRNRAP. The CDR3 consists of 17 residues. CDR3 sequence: CASGPPRRGSGSYEQYV. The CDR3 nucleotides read TGTGCTAGTGGCCCACCTCGCCGGGGTTCGGGCTCCTACGAGCAGTACGTC.

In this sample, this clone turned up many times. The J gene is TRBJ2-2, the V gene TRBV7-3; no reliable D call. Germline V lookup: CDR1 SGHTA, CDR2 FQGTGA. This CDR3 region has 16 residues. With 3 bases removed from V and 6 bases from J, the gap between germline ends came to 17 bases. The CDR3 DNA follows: TGTGCCAGCAGCTTCGCAGGTCCCGAGTCAGCCGGGGAGCTGTTTTTT. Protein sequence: CASSFAGPESAGELFF. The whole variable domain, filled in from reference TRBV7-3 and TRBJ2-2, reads GAGVSQTPSNKVTEKGKYVELRCDPISGHTALYWYRQSLGQGPEFLIYFQGTGAADDSGLPNDRFFAVRPEGSVSTLKIQRTERGDSAVYLCASSFAGPESAGELFFGEGSRLTVL.

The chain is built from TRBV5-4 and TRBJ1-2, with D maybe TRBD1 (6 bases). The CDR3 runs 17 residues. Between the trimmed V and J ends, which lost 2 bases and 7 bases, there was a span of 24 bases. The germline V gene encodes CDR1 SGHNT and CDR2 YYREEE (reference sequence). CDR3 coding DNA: TGTGCCAGCAGCTTAAGGGCAGGGGTAGCCTTTCTAGGTGGCTACACCTTC. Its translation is CASSLRAGVAFLGGYTF.

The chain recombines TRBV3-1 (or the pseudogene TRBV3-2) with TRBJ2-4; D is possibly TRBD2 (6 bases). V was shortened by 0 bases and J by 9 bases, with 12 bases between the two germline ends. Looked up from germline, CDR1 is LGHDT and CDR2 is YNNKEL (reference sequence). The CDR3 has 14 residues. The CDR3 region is CASSQDGPGGIQYF. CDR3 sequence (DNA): TGTGCCAGCAGCCAAGACGGTCCCGGGGGCATTCAGTACTTC.

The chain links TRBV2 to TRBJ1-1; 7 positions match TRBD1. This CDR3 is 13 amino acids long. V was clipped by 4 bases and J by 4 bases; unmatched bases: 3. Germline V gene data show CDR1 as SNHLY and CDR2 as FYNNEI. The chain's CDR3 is CASSARGSTEAFF. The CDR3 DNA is TGTGCCAGCAGTGCCAGGGGGAGCACTGAAGCTTTCTTT.

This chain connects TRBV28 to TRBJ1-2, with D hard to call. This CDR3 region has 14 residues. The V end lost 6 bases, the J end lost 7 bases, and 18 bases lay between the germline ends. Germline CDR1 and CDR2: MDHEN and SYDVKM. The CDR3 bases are TGTGCCAGCAGCTATAGGGCGGAGGGTGGTGGCTACACCTTC. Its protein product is CASSYRAEGGGYTF.

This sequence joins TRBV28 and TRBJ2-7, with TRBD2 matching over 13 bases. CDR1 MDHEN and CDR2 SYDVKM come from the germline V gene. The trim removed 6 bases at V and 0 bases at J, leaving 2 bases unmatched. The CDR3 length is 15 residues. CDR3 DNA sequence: TGTGCCAGCAGACGGACTAGCGGGAGCTCCTACGAGCAGTACGTC. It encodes CASRRTSGSSYEQYV.

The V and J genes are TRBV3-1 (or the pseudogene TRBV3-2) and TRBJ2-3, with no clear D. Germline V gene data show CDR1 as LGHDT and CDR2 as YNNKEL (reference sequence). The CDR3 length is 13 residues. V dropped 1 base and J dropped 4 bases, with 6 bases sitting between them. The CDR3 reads CASSQGDSDTQYF. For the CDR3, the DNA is TGTGCCAGCAGCCAAGGAGATTCAGATACGCAGTATTTT.

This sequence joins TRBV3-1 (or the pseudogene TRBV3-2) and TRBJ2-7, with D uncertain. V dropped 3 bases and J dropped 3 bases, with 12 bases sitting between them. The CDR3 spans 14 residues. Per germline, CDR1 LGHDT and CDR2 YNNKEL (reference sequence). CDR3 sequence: CASSHSVIGYEQYF. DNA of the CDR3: TGTGCCAGCAGCCATTCGGTCATTGGCTACGAGCAGTACTTC.